The 5 T cell receptor beta chains in this list originate from one sample, sequenced in a study of blood T cell repertoires in COVID-19. TCRdb's copy holds only in-frame clones and misses some; the assay was immunoSEQ multiplex PCR. The repertoire holds about 210,000 clones, more than 70% seen once, with approximately 4.3% in the top ten. Sequenced sample: PBMCs or T cells enriched from blood (not recorded which). All receptors come from a man aged 25-45 years with acute COVID-19.

This chain uses TRBV29-1 with TRBJ1-2; no clear D. V was trimmed by 4 bases and J by 8 bases, leaving 14 bases between them. Germline-derived CDR1 and CDR2 are SQVTM and ANQGSEA. This CDR3 spans 12 amino acids. The CDR3: CSVGRLPGGYTF. As DNA, the CDR3 is TGCAGCGTTGGTCGACTACCAGGAGGCTACACCTTC.

V is TRBV28 and J is TRBJ1-2, with 11 bases identical to TRBD1. The CDR3 runs 15 residues. V was clipped by 5 bases and J by 8 bases; unmatched bases: 10. Germline V gives CDR1 MDHEN, CDR2 SYDVKM. This CDR3 reads CASSETGTGGGGYTF. Written as DNA, the CDR3 is TGTGCCAGCAGTGAAACCGGGACAGGGGGGGGAGGCTACACCTTC.

The chain is built from TRBV5-5 and TRBJ2-5; TRBD2 agrees at 11 bases. In germline, CDR1 is SGHKS, CDR2 YYEKEE (reference sequence). V trimming: 4 bases; J trimming: 4 bases; junction bases outside the gene matches: 6. The CDR3 has 15 residues. The CDR3, as DNA: TGTGCCAGCAGCCGTATAGCGGGGGGGGGAGAGACCCAGTACTTC. Its translation: CASSRIAGGGETQYF. The full variable domain, in which reference TRBV5-5 and TRBJ2-5 provide the parts outside the CDR3, is DAGVTQSPTHLIKTRGQQVTLRCSPISGHKSVSWYQQVLGQGPQFIFQYYEKEERGRGNFPDRFSARQFPNYSSELNVNALLLGDSALYLCASSRIAGGGETQYFGPGTRLLVL.

CDR3 sequence: CASRPYGTGGWNQPQHF. The CDR3 nucleotides read TGTGCCAGCAGACCCTACGGGACAGGGGGATGGAATCAGCCCCAGCATTTT. The chain employs TRBV28 and TRBJ1-5; TRBD1 aligns across 11 bases. Trimming at V came to 6 bases and at J to 4 bases, leaving 11 bases not matched to a gene. This CDR3 comprises 17 residues. The V gene's germline CDR1 is MDHEN and CDR2 SYDVKM.

This chain connects TRBV19 to TRBJ1-1, with a weak D call TRBD1 (6 bases). This CDR3 comprises 12 residues. CDR1 and CDR2 (germline): LNHDA, SQIVND (reference sequence). The CDR3 sequence: CAAGESTPEAFF. Here the CDR3 DNA reads TGTGCTGCAGGGGAAAGTACCCCTGAAGCTTTCTTT.